This TCR beta chain was identified during a study of T cell repertoires in cytomegalovirus infection (dated by TCRdb to about 2019). Context from the whole study: Donor HLA type was relevant to the analysis, because carriage of CMV infection together with the matching HLA type was indicated by public TCR beta signatures.

TCRdb shows the sequencer as Illumina HiSeq 1500. TCRdb passed the public sequencing reads through fastp at Q25 and MiXCR, retaining productive beta sequences. Identical CDR3 proteins give one entry, which carries the most common genes and DNA. The table for this sample lists approximately 500,000 distinct CDR3 sequences; approximately 10% of them were counted only once. About a tenth of the sample lies in the top ten. This clonotype was found many times. Its specific antigen is unknown. Base qualities are missing; no much larger clone stands one base away. The research as a whole found: The ex vivo response was dominated by HLA-C-restricted CMV-specific TCR beta clonotypes, which also provided the single most frequent clonotype in two of eight donors. Cumulative frequency of public TCR beta family members discriminated carriers of CMV infection plus the relevant HLA type in this cohort and an independent approximately 370-donor cohort.

At the junction V is shortened by 3 bases and J by 5 bases, with 10 bases in between. There are 14 amino acids in the CDR3, from cysteine to phenylalanine inclusive. Just the 42-base CDR3 DNA is kept, in frame starting at base 1. CDR1 and CDR2, per the germline V gene (reference sequence), are LNHDA and SQIVND. This TCR was recovered from a human donor in good health (CMV status not recorded). Some clones in this sample may be carry-over from other donors' samples. The rearrangement combines TRBV19 with TRBJ2-2, with the D segment identity uncertain. Sequenced: PBMCs. The DNA sequence is given as TGTGCCAGTAGTATCCAGGAGATAACCGGGGAGCTGTTTTTT. Its protein reads: CASSIQEITGELFF.